This T cell receptor (beta chain) derives from a study of metastatic and nonmetastatic thyroid tumors. Study at large: Malignant thyroid and benign thyroid patients provided blood and tumor or nodule tissue whose repertoires were compared. Whole-study findings and limits: It was reported that TCR beta diversity was significantly higher in malignant thyroid tumors than benign nodules, in blood and tumor.

Thyroid surgery was performed in patients who had received no treatment beforehand. With regard to this clone: Antigen: not known.

Trimming shortened V by 7 bases and J by 6 bases, and 16 bases separated the two germline ends. The germline gives CDR1 MDHEN, CDR2 SYDVKM. The CDR3 is 14 residues long. In the source study's methods: Construction of a distant-metastasis classifier for papillary thyroid cancer relied on CDR3 differences across clinicopathological groups. MiXCR re-clonotyped the PCR reads for TCRdb. Clone size and V and J calls follow TCRdb, not the original study. The data show roughly 58,000 clones, 4% to 4.5% seen once. The chain carries TRBV28 and TRBJ2-1; D remains unclear. This sequence was found in a female donor with papillary thyroid cancer or a benign thyroid nodule (not recorded which). Some clones in this sample may be carry-over from other donors' samples. What was sequenced was blood. The CDR3 DNA follows: TGTGCCAGCACTCCCCCCCAAAACAGCAATGAGCAGTTCTTC. Amino acid sequence: CASTPPQNSNEQFF.